Detailed here is one T cell receptor (beta chain). The antigen is not known. Making the bulk TCR libraries relied on previously described methods and listed TCR primers. TCRdb used MiXCR to reprocess the PCR reads, holding one entry per CDR3 protein. The sample lists approximately 54,000 distinct CDR3 sequences, approximately 25% occurring once. This specimen belongs to a study of molecular identifiers for immune sequencing clone quantification. Overall study findings and caveats: Highly expanded clone sizes could be underestimated through barcode sharing by identical TCR molecules.

The length of the CDR3 is 15 residues. Germline V lookup: CDR1 DFQATT, CDR2 SNEGSKA (reference sequence). After removal of 1 base from V and 6 bases from J, the junction contained 7 bases not matched to a gene. The chain links TRBV20-1 to TRBJ1-1; 11 bases match TRBD1. The receptor was isolated from a human donor in good health. Some libraries in this study had Jurkat cell RNA spiked in. The specimen sequenced was naive CD8+ T cells from blood, with Jurkat cell RNA spiked in. Subset: FACS-sorted CD8+CD4-CCR7+CD45RA+ naive T cells. The CDR3 is CSARGDRGESAEAFF. The CDR3 bases are TGCAGTGCTAGAGGGGACAGGGGGGAAAGCGCTGAAGCTTTCTTT.